Below, one T cell receptor (beta chain) is given with its context. This sample is drawn from a study of blood T cell repertoires in COVID-19. Sequencing used immunoSEQ multiplex PCR; TCRdb keeps in-frame clones, though not all of them. The sample holds 250,000 or so clones, 75% to 90% seen once. The CDR3 runs 15 residues. V shed 5 bases and J 4 bases; nucleotides not matched to a gene: 7. The V gene's germline CDR1 is SNHLY and CDR2 FYNNEI. This sequence was found in a middle-aged man who had been exposed to COVID-19. This chain joins TRBV2 and TRBJ2-2; 7 bases match TRBD2. The sequenced sample consisted of PBMCs or T cells enriched from blood (not recorded which). CDR3 region: CASSPSGVTTGELFF. CDR3 DNA: TGTGCCAGCAGTCCGAGCGGGGTTACCACCGGGGAGCTGTTTTTT.